The source of this TCR beta chain is a study of long-term antiretroviral therapy in people with HIV. The assay used was immunoSEQ (version v3.0), run at survey level. Profiled with immunoSEQ multiplex PCR; TCRdb holds only in-frame clones, not every one. Here the sample spans tens of thousands of clones, around four fifths being singletons. Specimen: unsorted PBMCs, collected 1.2 years after starting antiretroviral therapy. The TCR sequence derives from a woman aged 40 to 50 with HIV.

The chain's CDR3 is CASSFPRNTEAFF. The CDR3 nucleotides read TGTGCCAGCAGCTTTCCAAGAAACACTGAAGCTTTCTTT. The chain is built from TRBV7-9 and TRBJ1-1; D is uncertain. This CDR3 is built from 13 residues. V lost 3 bases and J lost 2, with 7 bases in between. Germline loops: CDR1 SEHNR, CDR2 FQNEAQ (reference sequence).